These 24 T cell receptor beta chains were sequenced from one sample in a study of shared clonotypes between healthy human individuals. As defined, naive CD8 cells were CD45RO-negative and positively selected for CCR7, with terminally differentiated effector memory CD45RA+ cells excluded. TCRdb's copy holds only in-frame clones and misses some; the assay was immunoSEQ multiplex PCR. The sample has about 2.1 million clones, roughly 95% seen once; the top ten hold approximately 1.6%. Sequencing was done on a sample of naive CD8+ T cells from PBMCs. These receptor sequences come from a man aged 18 to 30 in good health. Some clones in this sample may be carry-over from other donors' samples.

The V call is TRBV19, the J call TRBJ1-5; D is possibly TRBD1 (5 bases). Germline assignment: CDR1 LNHDA and CDR2 SQIVND (reference sequence). The CDR3 sequence is 15 residues long. V lost 1 base, J lost 7 bases, and 14 bases lay in between. CDR3 sequence: CASSIVGTQTQPQHF. The CDR3, as DNA: TGTGCCAGTAGTATAGTCGGGACGCAAACCCAGCCCCAGCATTTT.

The chain uses TRBV9 and TRBJ2-1, with 9 bases aligning to TRBD1. Germline V lookup: CDR1 SGDLS, CDR2 YYNGEE. This CDR3 contains 19 residues. Unmatched junction bases numbered 18, after V lost 3 bases and J lost 5 bases. Here the CDR3 reads CASSAFLDRGGRANNEQFF. In DNA, the CDR3 is TGTGCCAGCAGCGCCTTCCTTGACAGGGGGGGACGGGCAAACAATGAGCAGTTCTTC. Complete variable domain (other parts from reference TRBV9 and TRBJ2-1): DSGVTQTPKHLITATGQRVTLRCSPRSGDLSVYWYQQSLDQGLQFLIQYYNGEERAKGNILERFSAQQFPDLHSELNLSSLELGDSALYFCASSAFLDRGGRANNEQFFGPGTRLTVL.

This sequence joins TRBV7-6 and TRBJ1-4; no definite D call. Deletions cut 3 bases from V and 3 bases from J, with 8 bases between. Germline loops: CDR1 SGHVS, CDR2 FNYEAQ. The length of the CDR3 is 14 residues. The CDR3 coding sequence is TGTGCCAGCAGCTTGGCGGGCCCTAATGAAAAACTGTTTTTT. Translation gives CASSLAGPNEKLFF.

The chain combines TRBV6-6 with TRBJ2-1, with D tentatively TRBD2 (5 bases). The CDR3 extends over 14 amino acids. Trimming took 6 bases from V and 8 from J, leaving 17 bases between them. Germline-derived CDR1 and CDR2 are MNHNY and SVGAGI (reference sequence). The CDR3 here is CASSSLWGVDEQFF. CDR3 DNA: TGTGCCAGCAGCTCACTATGGGGAGTCGATGAGCAGTTCTTC.

This chain uses TRBV27 with TRBJ2-7, with 7 bases identical to TRBD2. This CDR3 is built from 13 residues. Germline V CDR1 and CDR2: MNHEY, SMNVEV (reference sequence). The J segment lost 3 bases and the V segment lost 4 bases, leaving 3 bases of the junction unmatched. The CDR3 protein is CASSSRGVYEQYF. DNA of the CDR3: TGTGCCAGCAGTTCCCGGGGGGTCTACGAGCAGTACTTC.

V is TRBV19 and J is TRBJ1-1; D may be TRBD1 (5 bases). CDR1 is LNHDA and CDR2 is SQIVND in the germline V gene (reference sequence). This CDR3 has 18 amino acids. Deletions cut 5 bases from V and 7 bases from J, with 29 bases between. The CDR3 DNA reads as TGTGCCAGTAGTCCCCGACTGGGGGTTACATTCTTGCTTCATGAAGCTTTCTTT. It specifies CASSPRLGVTFLLHEAFF.

The chain has TRBV11-2 and TRBJ2-1, with 7 bases lining up with TRBD2. V shed 10 bases and J 4 bases; nucleotides not matched to a gene: 13. CDR3 size: 15 residues. Germline CDR1 reads SGHAT; CDR2 reads FQNNGV. In DNA, the CDR3 is TGTGCCACCCGAGATGCGGGAGAGACGTACAATGAGCAGTTCTTC. As protein: CATRDAGETYNEQFF.

The chain links TRBV6-5 to TRBJ2-3, with TRBD2 matching over 7 bases. This CDR3 region has 15 residues. V was pared by 4 bases and J by 0 bases, with 4 bases of the junction left unmatched. Germline CDR1 and CDR2: MNHEY and SVGAGI. CDR3 region: CASSFLAESTDTQYF. The CDR3 DNA is TGTGCCAGCAGTTTCCTAGCGGAGAGCACAGATACGCAGTATTTT.

The chain is built from TRBV5-4 and TRBJ2-1; D is ambiguous. Between the trimmed V and J ends, which lost 5 bases and 5 bases, there was a span of 14 bases. The CDR3 contains 14 residues. Per germline, CDR1 SGHNT and CDR2 YYREEE (reference sequence). The CDR3 sequence is CASSLDGPHNEQFF. The CDR3 DNA is TGTGCCAGCAGTCTAGATGGCCCTCACAATGAGCAGTTCTTC. The full variable domain, rest sourced from reference TRBV5-4 and TRBJ2-1, is ETGVTQSPTHLIKTRGQQVTLRCSSQSGHNTVSWYQQALGQGPQFIFQYYREEENGRGNFPPRFSGLQFPNYSSELNVNALELDDSALYLCASSLDGPHNEQFFGPGTRLTVL.

The chain combines TRBV5-1 with TRBJ2-7, with a tentative D call TRBD2 (5 bases). V gave up 4 bases and J gave up 2 bases, with 10 bases separating them. The CDR3 extends over 13 amino acids. CDR1 is SGHRS and CDR2 is YFSETQ in the germline V gene. The CDR3 region has the DNA TGCGCCAGCAGCACCTCCGGGACCTACGAGCAGTACTTC. Its translation is CASSTSGTYEQYF. The whole variable domain, filled in from reference TRBV5-1 and TRBJ2-7, reads KAGVTQTPRYLIKTRGQQVTLSCSPISGHRSVSWYQQTPGQGLQFLFEYFSETQRNKGNFPGRFSGRQFSNSRSEMNVSTLELGDSALYLCASSTSGTYEQYFGPGTRLTVT.

The chain employs TRBV30 and TRBJ2-7, with D uncertain. The CDR3 runs to 13 residues. V gave up 3 bases and J gave up 5 bases, with 14 bases separating them. CDR1 is GTSNPN, CDR2 SVGIG, per germline (reference sequence). CDR3 amino acids: CAWSLSPRNEQYF. The CDR3 DNA is TGTGCCTGGAGCCTAAGTCCCAGGAACGAGCAGTACTTC.

This chain uses TRBV7-6 with TRBJ1-1, with D possibly TRBD1 on 6 matching bases. The length of the CDR3 is 16 residues. Trimming stripped 1 base from V and 1 base from J, with 13 bases between. From germline, CDR1 is SGHVS and CDR2 FNYEAQ. In DNA form, the CDR3 reads TGTGCCAGCAGCTTAGGGGGTGGGGGCAGGAACACTGAAGCTTTCTTT. Its translation is CASSLGGGGRNTEAFF.

The chain combines TRBV6-6 with TRBJ1-2; possible D gene TRBD1, 6 bases. CDR1 MNHNY and CDR2 SVGAGI come from the germline V gene (reference sequence). The CDR3 spans 13 residues. V lost 11 bases and J lost 2, with 15 bases in between. The CDR3 DNA is TGTGCCGTGGGGGACACCACGAACTATGGCTACACCTTC. Translation: CAVGDTTNYGYTF.

This sequence joins TRBV18 and TRBJ1-2; D may be TRBD1 (5 bases). V lost 2 bases to trimming and J lost 5 bases, with 15 bases between them. The CDR3 extends over 15 amino acids. CDR1 is KGHSH, CDR2 LQKENI, per germline. CDR3 sequence (DNA): TGTGCCAGCTCACCAGCGGGGACGGTCGATTATGGCTACACCTTC. This translates into CASSPAGTVDYGYTF.

The rearrangement uses TRBV27 and TRBJ2-3, with unresolved D. V was clipped by 3 bases and J by 2 bases, with 9 bases between them. This CDR3 region has 14 residues. The germline V gene encodes CDR1 MNHEY and CDR2 SMNVEV (reference sequence). CDR3 bases: TGTGCCAGCAGTTTTCTGGGCGCCACAGATACGCAGTATTTT. Translating it yields CASSFLGATDTQYF.

The chain is built from TRBV27 and TRBJ2-5; D is perhaps TRBD1 (6 bases). Trimming took off 6 bases at V and 2 bases at J, with 19 bases between the two ends. The CDR3 length is 16 residues. Germline CDR1 MNHEY, CDR2 SMNVEV (reference sequence). CDR3 nucleotides: TGTGCCAGCAGCGACAGGTCGGGATCACCACAAGAGACCCAGTACTTC. It codes for CASSDRSGSPQETQYF.

CDR3 loop: CASSLDNPNTGELFF. In DNA, the CDR3 is TGTGCCAGCAGTTTGGACAACCCGAACACCGGGGAGCTGTTTTTT. The chain combines TRBV27 with TRBJ2-2; weak D call: TRBD1 (5 bases). The CDR3 has 15 amino acids. The V end lost 3 bases, the J end lost 0 bases, and 8 bases lay between the germline ends. Germline V CDR1 and CDR2: MNHEY, SMNVEV (reference sequence).

The chain combines TRBV11-2 with TRBJ2-7; D is ambiguous. Trimming removed 1 base from V and 3 bases from J, with 10 bases in between. CDR3 size: 14 residues. Germline loops: CDR1 SGHAT, CDR2 FQNNGV. In nucleotides, the CDR3 is TGTGCCAGCAGCTTAGCCCCGGTGAACTACGAGCAGTACTTC. Encoded protein: CASSLAPVNYEQYF.

The chain links TRBV6-1 to TRBJ1-2; possibly TRBD1 for D (5 bases). CDR1 and CDR2 from the germline V gene are MNHNS and SASEGT. Deletions cut 3 bases from V and 7 bases from J, with 18 bases between. This CDR3 has 15 residues. CDR3 residues: CASSDGTPYEVGYTF. The CDR3 nucleotides are TGTGCCAGCAGTGATGGGACGCCGTACGAGGTTGGCTACACCTTC.

This clone was found a few times. The CDR3 coding sequence is TGTGCCAGCGGGTCCTGGGCTGAAGCTTTCTTT. Its translation: CASGSWAEAFF. V usage is TRBV27 and J usage is TRBJ1-1; no clear D gene. V was pared by 8 bases and J by 6 bases, with 10 bases between. The germline V gene encodes CDR1 MNHEY and CDR2 SMNVEV (reference sequence). The CDR3 has 11 residues.

J is TRBJ2-2 and V is TRBV5-1; D remains ambiguous. V shed 2 bases and J shed 0 bases, with 5 bases lying between them. Per the germline V gene, CDR1 is SGHRS and CDR2 is YFSETQ. The CDR3 covers 14 residues. The CDR3 spells CASSFETNTGELFF. CDR3 coding DNA: TGCGCCAGCAGCTTCGAAACGAACACCGGGGAGCTGTTTTTT.

The chain employs TRBV27 and TRBJ1-1, with 9 bases identical to TRBD1. The CDR3 is 14 amino acids. CDR1 is MNHEY, CDR2 SMNVEV, per germline (reference sequence). The ends lost 8 bases at V and 1 base at J; junction bases unmatched: 5. The CDR3 coding sequence is TGTGCCAGCGCCAAGACAGGGGGGAACACTGAAGCTTTCTTT. Protein: CASAKTGGNTEAFF.

V is TRBV11-2 and J is TRBJ2-7, with D unresolved. The CDR3 runs to 13 residues. The germline V gene encodes CDR1 SGHAT and CDR2 FQNNGV. The V end lost 2 bases, the J end lost 0 bases, and 5 bases lay between the germline ends. This chain's CDR3 is CASSLKASYEQYF. The DNA for the CDR3 is TGTGCCAGCAGCTTAAAGGCCTCCTACGAGCAGTACTTC.

The J gene is TRBJ1-1, the V gene TRBV2; D not resolved. Germline CDR1 reads SNHLY; CDR2 reads FYNNEI. The CDR3 contains 13 residues. Trimming stripped 2 bases from V and 7 bases from J, with 11 bases between. The CDR3 sequence: CASSERATGEAFF. For the CDR3, the DNA is TGTGCCAGCAGTGAAAGGGCAACGGGTGAAGCTTTCTTT.